What follows describes a single TCR beta chain. Its binding antigen is unknown. No qualities accompany the bases; no much larger clone lies one base away. Counted from cysteine to phenylalanine, this CDR3 has 14 amino acids. The sequence is cut down to CDR3 DNA, 42 bases in frame from base 1. According to the germline V gene, CDR1 reads SGDLS and CDR2 reads YYNGEE. V lost 8 bases and J lost 8 bases, and the count of bases not matched to a germline gene is 11. This record comes from a study of blood T cell repertoires in COVID-19 (dated by TCRdb to the early 2020s). Regarding the complete study: The collaborator samples originated in the United States, Italy and Spain and spanned the acute and convalescent phases of COVID-19. Sample metadata almost always included a de-identified subject ID, COVID-19 status, age in years and sex. Subjects who had been exposed to COVID-19, were actively infected with it, or had recovered from it provided the deeply sampled blood TCRbeta repertoires that made up the dataset. The material from the prospective study consisted of cDNA or gDNA derived from T cells, B-cell-depleted T cells, or PBMCs. Samples were obtained from the ongoing ImmuneRACE study (first 160 participants) and from 1,000 to 1,500 subjects provided by 6 global collaborators. The repertoires were released in a freely available public database meant as a resource for research on the immune response to SARS-CoV-2. Where available, HLA class I and class II types were taken from metadata supplied by the sample provider and were not determined by assay-based typing.

Summary of the overall study and its limitations: Clinical and demographic metadata were provided uncurated, with the amount varying by source and participant.

TCRbeta CDR3 regions were amplified from genomic DNA by means of the immunoSEQ Assay, a bias-controlled multiplex PCR. Per the original workflow: Nucleated cell counts per sample were estimated from amplification of reference gene primers within the assay. To quantify the absolute abundance of each unique TCRbeta CDR3 rearrangement, sequence reads were collapsed and filtered. For each sample, productive Simpson clonality was calculated as the square root of Simpson's diversity index over productive rearrangements. Here the immuneACCESS table is served through TCRdb, limited to in-frame sequences with V and J called. Missing clones are a known gap in these copies; in checked studies unresolved V genes cover under half, and the rest lacks a known reason. The D gene and trimming were derived from the DNA, and the V and J assignments and clone size from that table. The sample table lists approximately 46,000 clones, 82% of them with a count of one. Approximately 4% of the sample is in the top ten clones.

Each collaborating institution followed its own protocols to collect whole blood in K2EDTA tubes. For TCRbeta analysis, collaborators shipped samples as frozen whole blood, isolated PBMCs, or DNA extracted from either of those sample types. The sequenced material came from peripheral blood. The rearranged segments are TRBV9 and TRBJ2-1; 9 junctional bases match TRBD2. The receptor was isolated from a woman in her sixties or seventies with acute or convalescent COVID-19. The bases read TGTGCCAGTCAGGAACTAGCGGGTCCCTATGAGCAGTTCTTC. Its protein is CASQELAGPYEQFF.